Shown below are 4 T cell receptor beta chains from a single sample sequenced in a study of T cells in Graves' hyperthyroidism and ophthalmopathy. The CDR3 regions of TCR beta were amplified from RNA transcripts. Initially, a first-round RT-PCR of the TCR CDR3 employed the HTBI primer set. Each CDR3 protein is one row after TCRdb ran MiXCR on the multiplex PCR reads. Found here are hundreds of thousands of distinct CDR3 sequences, over 12% of them singletons; the top ten hold around 4.5%. The sequenced material came from blood. Receptors were obtained from a woman in her forties with Graves' ophthalmopathy.

This chain uses TRBV18 with TRBJ2-5; D possibly matches TRBD1 or TRBD2 (6 bases each). The CDR3 covers 14 residues. CDR1 is KGHSH and CDR2 is LQKENI in the germline V gene. Trimming took 3 bases from V and 5 from J, leaving 13 bases between them. The DNA for the CDR3 is TGTGCCAGCTCACCGGCCGGGGGCCGCGAGACCCAGTACTTC. It yields the protein CASSPAGGRETQYF.

This clonotype was observed a few times. The rearrangement joins TRBV20-1 to TRBJ2-3; 7 nucleotides match TRBD2. Looked up from germline, CDR1 is DFQATT and CDR2 is SNEGSKA (reference sequence). With 6 bases clipped from V and 4 bases from J, the junction kept 7 bases outside the gene matches. The CDR3 runs 13 residues. The CDR3 region has the DNA TGCAGTGCAGTGCGGGAGATCCCAGATACGCAGTATTTT. It specifies CSAVREIPDTQYF.

In its sample, this clonotype was seen many times. J is TRBJ2-4 and V is TRBV7-9; 11 bases agree with TRBD2. Trimming took 5 bases from V and 6 from J; bases not matched to a gene: 6. This CDR3 has 15 amino acids. Germline CDR1 reads SEHNR; CDR2 reads FQNEAQ (reference sequence). The DNA for the CDR3 is TGTGCCAGCAGCGTGACTAGCGGGGTGAGAAACATTCAGTACTTC. It codes for CASSVTSGVRNIQYF.

This clonotype was picked up many times. The chain couples TRBV10-3 to TRBJ2-7; the D is unclear. The V end was cut by 4 bases, the J end by 7 bases, with 17 bases between. Germline lookup yields CDR1 ENHRY and CDR2 SYGVKD. This CDR3 is built from 14 residues. The DNA for the CDR3 is TGTGCCATCAGTGGCGAGAGGCTCCTTGGGGAGCAGTACTTC. Amino acids: CAISGERLLGEQYF.